This T cell receptor (beta chain) was captured in a study of patients with pleural tuberculosis. TCRdb re-called the reads through MiXCR, storing one row per CDR3 protein. Of under 55,000 distinct CDR3 sequences detected, around 7% appear once; the ten largest clones hold 16%. The CDR3 is 15 amino acids. The germline V gene has CDR1 MRHNA and CDR2 SNTAGT. J gave up 8 bases and V 2 bases, and 5 bases lay outside the gene matches. Relative to its sample, this clonotype is large (0.1 to 1%). The chain uses TRBV6-4 and TRBJ2-1; 11 bases agree with TRBD2. The receptor was isolated from a human donor with pleural tuberculosis. The CDR3, as DNA: TGTGCCAGCAGTGACCCGGGACTAGCGGTACATGAGCAGTTCTTC. Residues: CASSDPGLAVHEQFF.